Listed below are T cell receptor beta chains from one sample, sequenced in a study of T cells in Graves' hyperthyroidism and ophthalmopathy. TCRdb re-analysed the multiplex PCR reads in MiXCR, keeping a single row per CDR3 protein. This table has some 560,000 distinct CDR3 sequences, 15% to 19% appearing once. The sample comprised blood. These receptor sequences come from a woman in her 30s with Graves' hyperthyroidism. Each CDR3 is given with its conserved first and last residue.

j_call v_call cdr3_aa
TRBJ2-1 TRBV10-2 CASSGGTSGRVHEQFF
TRBJ1-5 TRBV12-3/TRBV12-4 CASSSSPSGNNQPQHF
TRBJ2-3 TRBV7-9 CASSPDRGLPNTQYF
TRBJ1-2 TRBV20-1 CSAREEGLTFDYGYTF
TRBJ2-7 TRBV2 CASRVGQVSYEQYF
TRBJ2-4 TRBV5-1 CASSLAQGGRNIQYF
TRBJ1-2 TRBV20-1 CSARQGIGYTF
TRBJ2-7 TRBV7-6 CASSLSAGQTSYSYEQYF
TRBJ2-2 TRBV12-3/TRBV12-4 CASSNLGLAPGELFF
TRBJ2-1 TRBV3-1 CASSQDQTVNEQFF
TRBJ1-1 TRBV10-2 CASSALEQGMNTEAFF
TRBJ1-3 TRBV11-2 CASSLESDNGNTIYF